The sequence of this T cell receptor beta chain was determined in a study of neurological immune-mediated disorders. The study, taken as a whole, reports: Across subjects, no CDR3 amino acid sequence appeared in expanded clones of more than one subject, a finding that suggested private repertoires in all groups. Whereas HTLV-1-associated myelopathy showed the most TCR clonal expansion, multiple sclerosis showed the least, with levels below those of healthy controls.

By 5'RACE with 10-nucleotide random UMIs, the cDNA was made. From 15-18 subjects, over 170 million TCR-beta sequences were obtained in each sequencing run. Each CDR3 protein gets one entry after TCRdb re-called the 5' RACE reads with MiXCR. This repertoire shows more than 100,000 distinct CDR3 sequences, approximately 11% found once; its top ten account for more than 2.5%. Specified time point: longitudinal time-point 3. This CDR3 spans 15 amino acids. Germline V lookup: CDR1 SGHRS, CDR2 YFSETQ. The V end was cut by 5 bases, the J end by 6 bases, with 19 bases between. This clonotype showed up many times. Its antigen is as yet unknown.

Sequencing input: PBMCs. The chain uses TRBV5-1 and TRBJ2-3; D is perhaps TRBD1 or TRBD2 (5 bases each). The clonotype originates from a female donor with HTLV-1-associated myelopathy (HAM/TSP). In nucleotides, the CDR3 is TGCGCCAGCAGTCAACCCTCACTCCGGGGCGATACGCAGTATTTT. It yields the protein CASSQPSLRGDTQYF.